This T cell receptor (beta chain) was recorded in a study of blood T cell repertoires in COVID-19. Study details: Sites in the United States, Italy and Spain provided acute and convalescent COVID-19 samples.

Participants came from 24 US areas, aged roughly 18 to 89 years. Cohort 3 donors counted as recovered after two negative PCRs, clearance, or resolved symptoms. Sequencing used immunoSEQ multiplex PCR; TCRdb keeps in-frame clones, though not all of them. The sample shows around 330,000 clones, 90% of them seen only once. The V gene end was trimmed by 5 bases and the J gene end by 5 bases; junction bases not matched to a gene: 2. The CDR3 sequence is 13 residues long. Germline assignment: CDR1 SEHNR and CDR2 FQNEAQ (reference sequence). The TCR comes from a man between 60 and 75 years old who had recovered from COVID-19. This chain connects TRBV7-9 to TRBJ2-2; 7 bases are shared with TRBD1. Sequencing used PBMCs or T cells enriched from blood (not recorded which). As DNA, the CDR3 is TGTGCCAGCAGCCGGGACAGAACCGGGGAGCTGTTTTTT. This translates into CASSRDRTGELFF. Variable domain in full (rest from reference TRBV7-9 and TRBJ2-2): DTGVSQNPRHKITKRGQNVTFRCDPISEHNRLYWYRQTLGQGPEFLTYFQNEAQLEKSRLLSDRFSAERPKGSFSTLEIQRTEQGDSAMYLCASSRDRTGELFFGEGSRLTVL.